A single sample gave rise to the 18 T cell receptor beta chains below, sequenced in a study of T cell changes during pregnancy in multiple sclerosis. Sequencing was performed with immunoSEQ multiplex PCR; in TCRdb, only in-frame clones are kept and a portion is missing. The profile shows tens of thousands of clones, around 89% of them singletons. Sequenced material: CD4+ T cells from peripheral blood mononuclear cells, taken in the first trimester of pregnancy. The source of these receptors is a female donor in good health, enrolled as a control in a pregnancy study.

The chain couples TRBV11-2 to TRBJ2-1; 10 bases align to TRBD1. CDR1 and CDR2 from the germline V gene are SGHAT and FQNNGV. Trimming cost V 1 base and J 1 base; bases outside gene matches: 4. This CDR3 has 17 amino acids. The CDR3 protein is CASSLGGTGVSYNEQFF. The CDR3 DNA reads TGTGCCAGCAGCTTAGGTGGGACAGGGGTTTCCTACAATGAGCAGTTCTTC.

The rearrangement links TRBV27 to TRBJ1-1; 7 bases map to TRBD1. Germline CDR1 is MNHEY and CDR2 is SMNVEV (reference sequence). Trimming cost V 5 bases and J 5 bases; bases outside gene matches: 8. The CDR3 totals 14 residues. Here the CDR3 reads CASSEDRWGTEAFF. The CDR3 DNA reads as TGTGCCAGCAGTGAGGACAGGTGGGGAACTGAAGCTTTCTTT.

This chain uses TRBV4-1 with TRBJ2-1, with TRBD2 matching over 8 bases. The germline V gene has CDR1 MGHRA and CDR2 YSYEKL. The CDR3 is 17 residues long. The V gene end was trimmed by 4 bases and the J gene end by 5 bases; junction bases not matched to a gene: 13. The CDR3 region has the DNA TGCGCCAGCAGCCCCCACAAACTAGCGGCCAAGGACAATGAGCAGTTCTTC. Its translation: CASSPHKLAAKDNEQFF.

The gene calls are TRBV19 and TRBJ2-3, with TRBD1 identical over 12 bases. This CDR3 comprises 15 residues. The J segment lost 5 bases and the V segment lost 4 bases, leaving 4 bases of the junction unmatched. Per germline, CDR1 LNHDA and CDR2 SQIVND (reference sequence). CDR3 nucleotides: TGTGCCAGTAGTACGGGACAGGGGGCGGGAGATACGCAGTATTTT. Protein sequence: CASSTGQGAGDTQYF.

The chain joins TRBV11-2 to TRBJ1-2, with a tentative D call TRBD1 (5 bases). This CDR3 comprises 13 residues. Germline CDR1 and CDR2: SGHAT and FQNNGV. V lost 7 bases and J lost 9, with 18 bases in between. The CDR3 nucleotides read TGTGCCAGCACCACCTCAGGGTATACTAGCTACACCTTC. Amino acids: CASTTSGYTSYTF. The variable domain in full, with the rest retrieved from reference TRBV11-2 and TRBJ1-2, is EAGVAQSPRYKIIEKRQSVAFWCNPISGHATLYWYQQILGQGPKLLIQFQNNGVVDDSQLPKDRFSAERLKGVDSTLKIQPAKLEDSAVYLCASTTSGYTSYTFGSGTRLTVV.

The rearrangement uses TRBV2 and TRBJ2-5; D remains ambiguous. The V end was cut by 7 bases, the J end by 5 bases, with 17 bases between. In germline, CDR1 is SNHLY, CDR2 FYNNEI. The CDR3 totals 14 residues. DNA of the CDR3: TGTGCCAGCACCAATGACTTTTCATCCGAGACCCAGTACTTC. Its protein is CASTNDFSSETQYF.

The chain carries TRBV27 and TRBJ2-5; 7 bases fit TRBD2. Germline CDR1 is MNHEY and CDR2 is SMNVEV (reference sequence). Trimming at V came to 7 bases and at J to 7 bases, leaving 9 bases not matched to a gene. The CDR3 length is 13 residues. CDR3 sequence reads: CASTGGRGATQYF. CDR3 DNA sequence: TGTGCCAGCACGGGAGGTAGGGGAGCGACCCAGTACTTC.

The genes are TRBV28 and TRBJ2-1; 8 bases line up with TRBD1. Germline V lookup: CDR1 MDHEN, CDR2 SYDVKM. Trimming at V came to 4 bases and at J to 5 bases, leaving 7 bases not matched to a gene. CDR3 size: 15 residues. This CDR3 is CASSSGTGSDNEQFF. The CDR3 DNA reads as TGTGCCAGCAGTTCCGGGACAGGCTCGGACAATGAGCAGTTCTTC.

The chain couples TRBV29-1 to TRBJ2-7; 9 nucleotides match TRBD1. The CDR3 is 12 amino acids. CDR1 is SQVTM, CDR2 ANQGSEA, per germline. V lost 6 bases and J lost 6; bases outside the gene matches: 6. CDR3: CSVRTGALEQYF. CDR3 sequence (DNA): TGCAGCGTGCGGACAGGGGCCCTCGAGCAGTACTTC.

The J gene is TRBJ1-2, the V gene TRBV5-1; weak D call: TRBD1 (5 bases). CDR1 and CDR2 from the germline V gene are SGHRS and YFSETQ. There are 13 residues in the CDR3. The ends were cut back, 0 bases at V and 6 bases at J, with 9 bases in the middle. In nucleotides, the CDR3 is TGCGCCAGCAGCTTGGGGGCAGGGAATGGCTACACCTTC. Protein sequence: CASSLGAGNGYTF.

The chain has TRBV29-1 and TRBJ1-2; the D is unclear. V gave up 0 bases and J gave up 2 bases, with 22 bases separating them. Germline V gene lookup returns CDR1 SQVTM and CDR2 ANQGSEA. The CDR3 runs 18 residues. CDR3: CSVEEPYSGWTSNYGYTF. CDR3 nucleotides: TGCAGCGTTGAAGAACCCTACAGTGGCTGGACTTCCAACTATGGCTACACCTTC.

CDR3 in DNA: TGTGCCAGCAGCCAAGGCGACAGAGAAGCTGAAAAACTGTTTTTT. As protein: CASSQGDREAEKLFF. This chain joins TRBV4-2 and TRBJ1-4; a possible D gene is TRBD1 (5 bases). Trimming pared 1 base from V and 7 bases from J, leaving 13 bases between. Germline CDR1 reads LGHNA; CDR2 reads YNFKEQ. CDR3 size: 15 residues.

The chain uses TRBV10-2 and TRBJ2-3; 8 bases align to TRBD1. This CDR3 contains 14 residues. CDR1 is WSHSY, CDR2 SAAADI, per germline. J lost 5 bases, V lost 7 bases, and 8 bases had no gene match. In DNA, the CDR3 is TGCGCCAGCATCGAGGACAGGGTGGGAGATACGCAGTATTTT. This translates into CASIEDRVGDTQYF.

The chain has TRBV27 and TRBJ2-2, with 12 nucleotides matching TRBD2. V gave up 6 bases and J gave up 6 bases; unmatched junction bases: 2. CDR3 length equals 14 residues. From germline, CDR1 is MNHEY and CDR2 SMNVEV (reference sequence). CDR3 residues: CASRLAGGSGELFF. The CDR3 bases are TGTGCCAGCAGACTAGCGGGGGGTTCCGGGGAGCTGTTTTTT.

The V gene is TRBV28, the J gene TRBJ2-7; D ambiguous. V lost 5 bases, J lost 5 bases, and 19 bases lay in between. This CDR3 is built from 15 residues. The germline V gene has CDR1 MDHEN and CDR2 SYDVKM. For the CDR3, the DNA is TGTGCCAGCAGTGCCCCTCCCATCATACTCGACGAGCAGTACTTC. Its translation is CASSAPPIILDEQYF.

This chain connects TRBV18 to TRBJ1-6; TRBD1 matches 7 bases. The CDR3 loop spans 15 amino acids. Germline lookup yields CDR1 KGHSH and CDR2 LQKENI. V dropped 2 bases and J dropped 10; count of bases not matched to a gene: 8. CDR3 sequence: CASSPDLGQKSPLHF. In nucleotides, the CDR3 is TGTGCCAGCTCACCAGATTTGGGACAGAAATCACCCCTCCACTTT.

This clone was seen a few times. The chain carries TRBV18 and TRBJ1-5; the D gene is possibly TRBD1 (6 bases). CDR1 is KGHSH and CDR2 is LQKENI in the germline V gene. This CDR3 contains 14 residues. The V gene lost 5 bases and the J gene lost 3 bases, with 11 bases spanning the gap. Here the CDR3 DNA reads TGTGCCAGCTCATCGACAGGATACAATCAGCCCCAGCATTTT. It codes for CASSSTGYNQPQHF.

The chain recombines TRBV5-5 with TRBJ2-7; 7 bases are shared with TRBD1. V shed 0 bases and J 0 bases; nucleotides not matched to a gene: 3. Germline CDR1 SGHKS, CDR2 YYEKEE (reference sequence). The CDR3 has 15 residues. Written as DNA, the CDR3 is TGTGCCAGCAGCTTGGGGACAGGAAGCTCCTACGAGCAGTACTTC. Protein product: CASSLGTGSSYEQYF.